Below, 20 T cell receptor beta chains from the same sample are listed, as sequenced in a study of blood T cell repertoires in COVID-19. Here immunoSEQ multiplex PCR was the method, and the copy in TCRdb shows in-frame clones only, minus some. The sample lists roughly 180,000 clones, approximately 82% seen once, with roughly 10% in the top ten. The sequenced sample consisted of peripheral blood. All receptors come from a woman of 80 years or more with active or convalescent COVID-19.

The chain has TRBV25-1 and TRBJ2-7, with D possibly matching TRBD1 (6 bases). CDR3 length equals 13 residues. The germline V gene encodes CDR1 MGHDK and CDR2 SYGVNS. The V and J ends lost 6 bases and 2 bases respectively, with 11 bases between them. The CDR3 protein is CASREQGTYEQYF. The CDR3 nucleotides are TGTGCCAGCAGAGAACAGGGCACCTACGAGCAGTACTTC.

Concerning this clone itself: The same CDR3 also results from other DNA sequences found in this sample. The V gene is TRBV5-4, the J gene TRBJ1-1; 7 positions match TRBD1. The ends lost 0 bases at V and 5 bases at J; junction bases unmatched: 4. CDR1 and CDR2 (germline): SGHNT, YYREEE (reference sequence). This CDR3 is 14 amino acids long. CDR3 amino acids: CASSLGQGGTEAFF. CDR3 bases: TGTGCCAGCAGCTTGGGACAGGGCGGAACTGAAGCTTTCTTT. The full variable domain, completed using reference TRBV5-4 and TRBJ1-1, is ETGVTQSPTHLIKTRGQQVTLRCSSQSGHNTVSWYQQALGQGPQFIFQYYREEENGRGNFPPRFSGLQFPNYSSELNVNALELDDSALYLCASSLGQGGTEAFFGQGTRLTVV.

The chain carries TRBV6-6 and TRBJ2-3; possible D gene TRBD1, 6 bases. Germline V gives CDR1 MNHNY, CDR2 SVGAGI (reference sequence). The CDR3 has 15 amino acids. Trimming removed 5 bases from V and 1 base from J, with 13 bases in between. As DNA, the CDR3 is TGTGCCAGCAGTCTCCCGACAGGAGGCACAGATACGCAGTATTTT. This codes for CASSLPTGGTDTQYF.

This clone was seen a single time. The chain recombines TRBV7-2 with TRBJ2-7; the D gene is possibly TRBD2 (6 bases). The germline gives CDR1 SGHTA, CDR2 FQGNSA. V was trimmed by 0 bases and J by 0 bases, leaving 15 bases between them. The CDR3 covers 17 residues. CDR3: CASSLAGTERGSYEQYF. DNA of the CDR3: TGTGCCAGCAGCTTAGCTGGGACTGAGCGAGGCTCCTACGAGCAGTACTTC.

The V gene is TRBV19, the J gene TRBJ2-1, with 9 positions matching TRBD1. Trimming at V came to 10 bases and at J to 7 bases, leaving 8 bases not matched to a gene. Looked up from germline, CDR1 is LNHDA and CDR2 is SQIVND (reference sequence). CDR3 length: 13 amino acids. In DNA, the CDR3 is TGTGCCATCGACCGGGACAGGGATAATGAGCAGTTCTTC. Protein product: CAIDRDRDNEQFF.

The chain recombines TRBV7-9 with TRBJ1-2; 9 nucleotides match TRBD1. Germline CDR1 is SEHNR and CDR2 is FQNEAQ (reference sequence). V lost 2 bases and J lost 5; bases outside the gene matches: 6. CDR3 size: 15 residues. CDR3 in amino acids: CASSLLQGAGYGYTF. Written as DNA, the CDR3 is TGTGCCAGCAGCTTATTACAGGGGGCGGGATATGGCTACACCTTC.

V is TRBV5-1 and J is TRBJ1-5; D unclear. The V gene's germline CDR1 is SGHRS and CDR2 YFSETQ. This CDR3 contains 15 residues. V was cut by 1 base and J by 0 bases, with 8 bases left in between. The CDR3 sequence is CASSLSGNSNQPQHF. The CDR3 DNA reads TGCGCCAGCAGCTTGAGCGGGAATAGCAATCAGCCCCAGCATTTT.

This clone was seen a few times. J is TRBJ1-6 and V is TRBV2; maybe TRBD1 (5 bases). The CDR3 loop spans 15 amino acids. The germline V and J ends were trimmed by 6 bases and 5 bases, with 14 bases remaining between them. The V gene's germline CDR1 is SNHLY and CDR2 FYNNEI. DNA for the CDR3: TGTGCCAGCAGGGGGACTGAAGGAGATAATTCACCCCTCCACTTT. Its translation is CASRGTEGDNSPLHF.

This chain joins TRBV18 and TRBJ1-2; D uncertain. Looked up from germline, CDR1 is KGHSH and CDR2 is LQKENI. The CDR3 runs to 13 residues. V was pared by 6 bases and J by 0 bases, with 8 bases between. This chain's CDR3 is CASSPTPNYGYTF. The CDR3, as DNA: TGTGCCAGCTCTCCGACACCTAACTATGGCTACACCTTC.

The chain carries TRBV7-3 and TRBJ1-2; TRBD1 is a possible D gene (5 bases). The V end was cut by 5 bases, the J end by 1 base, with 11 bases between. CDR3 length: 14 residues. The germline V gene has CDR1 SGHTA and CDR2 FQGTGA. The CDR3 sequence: CASSPQGFNYGYTF. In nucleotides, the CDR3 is TGTGCCAGCAGCCCTCAGGGATTTAACTATGGCTACACCTTC.

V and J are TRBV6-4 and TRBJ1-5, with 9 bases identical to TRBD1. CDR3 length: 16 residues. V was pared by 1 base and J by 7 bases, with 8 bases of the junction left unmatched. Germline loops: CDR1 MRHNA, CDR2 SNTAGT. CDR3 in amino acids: CASSDCVQGARQPQHF. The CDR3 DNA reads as TGTGCCAGCAGTGACTGCGTACAGGGGGCTAGGCAGCCCCAGCATTTT.

The CDR3 region is CSVPLADPDTQYF. In DNA, the CDR3 is TGCAGCGTCCCTCTAGCGGATCCAGATACGCAGTATTTT. The chain combines TRBV29-1 with TRBJ2-3, with 7 bases lining up with TRBD2. CDR3 length: 13 residues. The junction had 7 bases not matched to a gene; V was cut back by 6 bases and J by 4 bases. Germline CDR1 SQVTM, CDR2 ANQGSEA.

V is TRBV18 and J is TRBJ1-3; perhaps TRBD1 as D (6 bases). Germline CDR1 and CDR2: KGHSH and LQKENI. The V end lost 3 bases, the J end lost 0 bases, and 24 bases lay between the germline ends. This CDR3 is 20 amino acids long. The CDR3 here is CASSPIRRDKLTLSGNTIYF. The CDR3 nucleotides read TGTGCCAGCTCACCGATCAGAAGGGACAAACTAACCCTCTCTGGAAACACCATATATTTT.

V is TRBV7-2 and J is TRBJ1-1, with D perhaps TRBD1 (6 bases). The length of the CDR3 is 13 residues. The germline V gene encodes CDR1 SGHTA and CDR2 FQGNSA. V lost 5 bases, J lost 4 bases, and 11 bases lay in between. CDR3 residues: CASSATGGTEAFF. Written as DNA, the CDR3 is TGTGCCAGCAGCGCGACAGGCGGCACTGAAGCTTTCTTT.

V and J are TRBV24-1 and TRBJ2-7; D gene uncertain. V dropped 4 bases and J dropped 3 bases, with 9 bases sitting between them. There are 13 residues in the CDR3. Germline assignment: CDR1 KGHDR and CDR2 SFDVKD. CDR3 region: CATSDPQLYEQYF. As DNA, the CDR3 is TGTGCCACCAGTGACCCCCAACTCTACGAGCAGTACTTC.

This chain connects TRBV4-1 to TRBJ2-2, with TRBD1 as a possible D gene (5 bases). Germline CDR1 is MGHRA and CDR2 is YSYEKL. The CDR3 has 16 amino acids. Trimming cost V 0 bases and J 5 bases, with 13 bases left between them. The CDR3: CASSQEPQGRTGELFF. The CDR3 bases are TGCGCCAGCAGCCAAGAGCCCCAGGGTAGAACCGGGGAGCTGTTTTTT.

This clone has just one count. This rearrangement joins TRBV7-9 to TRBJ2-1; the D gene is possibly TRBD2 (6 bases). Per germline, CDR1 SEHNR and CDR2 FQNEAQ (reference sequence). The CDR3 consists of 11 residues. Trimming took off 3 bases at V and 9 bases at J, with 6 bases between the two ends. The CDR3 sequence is CASSLGGEQFF. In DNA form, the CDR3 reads TGTGCCAGCAGCTTGGGGGGTGAGCAGTTCTTC.

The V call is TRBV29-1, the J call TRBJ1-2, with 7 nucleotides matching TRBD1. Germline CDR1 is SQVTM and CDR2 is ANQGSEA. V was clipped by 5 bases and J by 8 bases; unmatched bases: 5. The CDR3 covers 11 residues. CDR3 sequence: CSVWTGRGYTF. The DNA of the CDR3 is TGCAGCGTTTGGACAGGCCGAGGCTACACCTTC.

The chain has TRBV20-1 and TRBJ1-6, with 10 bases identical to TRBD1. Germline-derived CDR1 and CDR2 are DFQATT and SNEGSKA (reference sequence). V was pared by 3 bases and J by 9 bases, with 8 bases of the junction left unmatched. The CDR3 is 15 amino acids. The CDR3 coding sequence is TGCAGTGCTAGTAGGGGACAGGGGAGGGTTTCACCCCTCCACTTT. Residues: CSASRGQGRVSPLHF.

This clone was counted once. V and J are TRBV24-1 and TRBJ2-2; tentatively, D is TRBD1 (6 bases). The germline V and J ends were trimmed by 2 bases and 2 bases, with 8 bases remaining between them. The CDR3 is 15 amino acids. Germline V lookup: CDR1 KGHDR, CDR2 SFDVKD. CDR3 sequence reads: CATSDSGANTGELFF. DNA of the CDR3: TGTGCCACCAGTGATTCAGGGGCCAACACCGGGGAGCTGTTTTTT.